Listed below are T cell receptor beta chains from one sample, sequenced in a study of T cells in Graves' hyperthyroidism and ophthalmopathy. TCRdb called the multiplex PCR reads again in MiXCR, with one record for every CDR3 protein. The table shows about 250,000 distinct CDR3 sequences, with roughly 22% occurring only once. Input material: blood. The receptors shown here come from a woman between 35 and 50 years old with Graves' ophthalmopathy. The CDR3 runs from the conserved cysteine through the conserved F or W. A D gene is named only where the DNA matches it firmly. Part of the rows lack a size; the others show once, few, many or a class for expanded clones.

j_gene,v_gene,d_gene,abundance,CDR3aa,CDR3nt
TRBJ2-7,TRBV5-1,TRBD2,many,CASSLGLAVYEQYF,TGTGCCAGCAGCTTAGGACTAGCGGTCTACGAGCAGTACTTC
TRBJ1-1,TRBV6-1,TRBD1,few,CASSRDRVMAFF,TGTGCCAGCAGCCGGGACAGGGTCATGGCTTTCTTT
TRBJ1-2,TRBV5-1,NA,many,CASNRDGANYGYTF,TGCGCCAGCAACCGGGACGGCGCTAACTATGGCTACACCTTC
TRBJ2-7,TRBV28,TRBD2,many,CASQLAGLTHYEQYF,TGTGCCAGCCAGTTAGCGGGACTTACCCACTACGAGCAGTACTTC
TRBJ2-5,TRBV4-1,NA,NA,CASSPADSQETQYF,TGCGCCAGCAGCCCCGCCGACAGCCAAGAGACCCAGTACTTC
TRBJ2-7,TRBV6-2/TRBV6-3,TRBD1,NA,CASRGFGTGQYEQYF,TGTGCCAGCAGAGGGTTCGGGACAGGACAATACGAGCAGTACTTC
TRBJ1-2,TRBV18,TRBD1,many,CASSPGQGVRSNYGYTF,TGTGCCAGCTCACCGGGACAGGGAGTTCGTTCTAACTATGGCTACACCTTC
TRBJ1-5,TRBV18,TRBD1,many,CASSPGQGGQPQHF,TGTGCCAGCTCACCTGGACAGGGAGGTCAGCCCCAGCATTTT
TRBJ1-1,TRBV12-3/TRBV12-4,NA,NA,CASSLRDNTEAFF,TGTGCCAGCAGCCTAAGGGATAACACTGAAGCTTTCTTT
TRBJ1-3,TRBV28,TRBD1,many,CASSLQGAGGNTIYF,TGTGCCAGCAGTTTACAGGGGGCTGGCGGAAACACCATATATTTT
TRBJ2-7,TRBV6-5,TRBD2,many,CASSLLAGGREQYF,TGTGCCAGCAGTCTACTAGCGGGAGGTCGCGAGCAGTACTTC
TRBJ1-6,TRBV12-3/TRBV12-4,TRBD1,many,CASSPGTGRPSLHF,TGTGCCAGCAGTCCTGGGACAGGGAGGCCTAGCCTCCACTTT
TRBJ1-1,TRBV4-1,NA,many,CASSPHESGNTEAFF,TGCGCCAGCAGCCCGCATGAGAGTGGGAACACTGAAGCTTTCTTT
TRBJ2-5,TRBV28,NA,NA,CASSLYGYQETQYF,TGTGCCAGCAGTTTATACGGTTACCAAGAGACCCAGTACTTC
TRBJ1-1,TRBV6-5,TRBD1,few,CASSYSGQGMTEAFF,TGTGCCAGCAGTTACTCAGGACAGGGGATGACTGAAGCTTTCTTT
TRBJ1-2,TRBV3-1,TRBD1,many,CASSSHRGYGYTF,TGTGCCAGCAGCTCCCACAGGGGATATGGCTACACCTTC
TRBJ2-7,TRBV28,TRBD2,many,CASSTPRGVQYF,TGTGCCAGCAGTACCCCTCGGGGGGTGCAGTACTTC
TRBJ1-1,TRBV7-2,NA,many,CASSTRENTEAFF,TGTGCCAGCAGCACCAGGGAGAACACTGAAGCTTTCTTT
TRBJ2-7,TRBV6-2/TRBV6-3,NA,few,CASSRAGRYEQYF,TGTGCCAGCAGTCGGGCAGGGCGGTACGAGCAGTACTTC
TRBJ1-5,TRBV24-1,NA,many,CAIPGRGLLRTQHF,TGTGCCATCCCCGGCAGGGGCCTTCTTAGGACCCAGCATTTT
TRBJ1-5,TRBV6-5,NA,NA,CASSSTSGLNQPQHF,TGTGCCAGCAGTTCAACTTCAGGGCTCAATCAGCCCCAGCATTTT
TRBJ2-3,TRBV27,NA,once,CASSFVAAITDTQYF,TGTGCCAGCAGTTTTGTAGCGGCCATCACAGATACGCAGTATTTT
TRBJ2-2,TRBV6-5,NA,NA,CASSYRPPPGTGELFF,TGTGCCAGCAGTTACAGGCCGCCCCCGGGCACCGGGGAGCTGTTTTTT